This T cell receptor beta chain was sequenced in a study of T cells after yellow fever vaccination. TCRdb reanalysed the 5' RACE reads using MiXCR and keeps one entry per CDR3 protein. The repertoire includes hundreds of thousands of distinct CDR3 sequences, more than 3% of them detected once, and around 22% sits in the top ten. This clonotype appeared a few times. The CDR3 totals 14 residues. V shed 1 base and J shed 3 bases, with 7 bases lying between them. Germline loops: CDR1 SEHNR, CDR2 FQNEAQ (reference sequence). The chain joins TRBV7-9 to TRBJ1-5; unclear D gene. The TCR was taken from a man between 18 and 35 years old who received the YFV17D yellow fever vaccine. The specimen comprised PBMCs, sampled on the day of the yellow fever booster vaccination. CDR3 sequence reads: CASSLDADNQPQHF. Here the CDR3 DNA reads TGTGCCAGCAGCTTAGATGCAGACAATCAGCCCCAGCATTTT.